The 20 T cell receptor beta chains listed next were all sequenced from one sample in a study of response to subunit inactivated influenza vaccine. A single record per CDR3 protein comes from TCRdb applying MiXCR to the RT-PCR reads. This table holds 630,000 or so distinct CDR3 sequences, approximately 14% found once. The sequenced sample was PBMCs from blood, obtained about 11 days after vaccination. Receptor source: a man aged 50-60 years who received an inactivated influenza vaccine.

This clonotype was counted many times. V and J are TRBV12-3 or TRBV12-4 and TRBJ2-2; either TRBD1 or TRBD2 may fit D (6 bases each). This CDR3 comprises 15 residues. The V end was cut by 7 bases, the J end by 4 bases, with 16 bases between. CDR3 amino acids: CASTLEGGLTGELFF. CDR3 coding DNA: TGTGCCAGCACCCTAGAGGGGGGCCTCACCGGGGAGCTGTTTTTT.

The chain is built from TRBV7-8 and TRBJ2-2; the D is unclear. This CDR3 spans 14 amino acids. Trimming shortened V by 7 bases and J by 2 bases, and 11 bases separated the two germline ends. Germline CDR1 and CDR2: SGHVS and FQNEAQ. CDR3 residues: CASNDLTNTGELFF. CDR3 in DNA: TGTGCCAGCAACGACCTAACAAACACCGGGGAGCTGTTTTTT. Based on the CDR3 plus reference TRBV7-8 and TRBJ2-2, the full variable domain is GAGVSQSPRYKVAKRGQDVALRCDPISGHVSLFWYQQALGQGPEFLTYFQNEAQLDKSGLPSDRFFAERPEGSVSTLKIQRTQQEDSAVYLCASNDLTNTGELFFGEGSRLTVL.

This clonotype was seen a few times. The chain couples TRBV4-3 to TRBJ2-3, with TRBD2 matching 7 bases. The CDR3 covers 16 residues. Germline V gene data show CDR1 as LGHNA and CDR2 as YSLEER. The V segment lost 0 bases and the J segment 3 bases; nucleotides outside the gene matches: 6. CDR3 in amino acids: CASSQDPPGGTDTQYF. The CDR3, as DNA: TGCGCCAGCAGCCAAGACCCCCCGGGAGGAACAGATACGCAGTATTTT.

The CDR3 spells CASSPTQGNGQYF. CDR3 in DNA: TGTGCCAGCAGCCCTACACAGGGGAATGGGCAGTATTTT. This chain joins TRBV2 and TRBJ2-3; TRBD1 aligns across 7 bases. Trimming at V came to 6 bases and at J to 11 bases, leaving 11 bases not matched to a gene. The CDR3 is 13 residues long. Germline lookup yields CDR1 SNHLY and CDR2 FYNNEI.

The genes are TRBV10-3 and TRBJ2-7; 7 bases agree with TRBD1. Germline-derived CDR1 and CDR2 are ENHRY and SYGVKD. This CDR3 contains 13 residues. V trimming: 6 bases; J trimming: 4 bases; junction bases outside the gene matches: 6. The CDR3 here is CAIRAGGIYEQYF. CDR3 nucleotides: TGTGCCATCAGGGCAGGGGGTATTTACGAGCAGTACTTC.

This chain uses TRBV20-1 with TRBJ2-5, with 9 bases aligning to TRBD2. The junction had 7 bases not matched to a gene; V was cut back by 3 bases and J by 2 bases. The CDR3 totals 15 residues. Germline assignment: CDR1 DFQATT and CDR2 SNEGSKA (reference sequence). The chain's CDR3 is CSASRLAGIQETQYF. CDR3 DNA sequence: TGCAGTGCTAGTCGTCTAGCGGGGATACAAGAGACCCAGTACTTC.

As DNA, the CDR3 is TGCGCCAGCAAGCTTCCTTCCGGACAGGGAAACAATGAGCAGTTCTTC. As protein: CASKLPSGQGNNEQFF. This chain connects TRBV5-1 to TRBJ2-1; 8 bases are shared with TRBD1. The V segment lost 6 bases and the J segment 5 bases; nucleotides outside the gene matches: 13. The V gene's germline CDR1 is SGHRS and CDR2 YFSETQ. CDR3 length equals 16 residues.

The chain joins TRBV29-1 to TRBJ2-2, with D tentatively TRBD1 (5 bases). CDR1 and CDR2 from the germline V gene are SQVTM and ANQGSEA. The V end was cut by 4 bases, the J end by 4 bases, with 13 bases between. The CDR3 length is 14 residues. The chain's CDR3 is CSVVRAGLTGELFF. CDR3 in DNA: TGCAGCGTTGTCAGGGCAGGGCTCACCGGGGAGCTGTTTTTT.

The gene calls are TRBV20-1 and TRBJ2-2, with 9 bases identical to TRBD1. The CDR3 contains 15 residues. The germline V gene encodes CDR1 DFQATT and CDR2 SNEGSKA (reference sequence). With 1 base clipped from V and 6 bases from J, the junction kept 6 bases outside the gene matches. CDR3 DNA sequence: TGCAGTGCTAGAGTATGGGACAGGGAGGCCGGGGAGCTGTTTTTT. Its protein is CSARVWDREAGELFF.

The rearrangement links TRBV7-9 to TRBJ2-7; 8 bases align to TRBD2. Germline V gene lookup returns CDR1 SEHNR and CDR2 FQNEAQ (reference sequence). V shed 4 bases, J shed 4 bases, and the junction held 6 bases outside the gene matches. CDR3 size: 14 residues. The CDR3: CASSSQAGVYEQYF. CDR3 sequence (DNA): TGTGCCAGCAGCTCACAAGCGGGAGTATACGAGCAGTACTTC.

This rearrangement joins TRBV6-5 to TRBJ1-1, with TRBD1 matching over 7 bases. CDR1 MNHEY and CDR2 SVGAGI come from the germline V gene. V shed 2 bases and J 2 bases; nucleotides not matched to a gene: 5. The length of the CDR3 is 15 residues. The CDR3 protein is CASSYQTGLNTEAFF. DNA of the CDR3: TGTGCCAGCAGTTACCAGACAGGGTTAAACACTGAAGCTTTCTTT.

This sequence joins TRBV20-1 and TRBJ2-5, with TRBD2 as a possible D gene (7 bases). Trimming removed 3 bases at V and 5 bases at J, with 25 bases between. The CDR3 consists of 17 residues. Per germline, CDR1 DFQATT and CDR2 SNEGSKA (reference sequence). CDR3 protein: CSARGLVGGADTETQYF. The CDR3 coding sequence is TGCAGTGCTAGGGGTCTAGTGGGGGGGGCGGATACGGAGACCCAGTACTTC.

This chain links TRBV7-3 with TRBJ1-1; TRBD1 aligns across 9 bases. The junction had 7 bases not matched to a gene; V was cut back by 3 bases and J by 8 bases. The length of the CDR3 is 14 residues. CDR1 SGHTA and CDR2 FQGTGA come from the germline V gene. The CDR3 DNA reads TGTGCCAGCAGCTTTGGGGACAGGGCTCGAGAAGCTTTCTTT. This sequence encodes CASSFGDRAREAFF.

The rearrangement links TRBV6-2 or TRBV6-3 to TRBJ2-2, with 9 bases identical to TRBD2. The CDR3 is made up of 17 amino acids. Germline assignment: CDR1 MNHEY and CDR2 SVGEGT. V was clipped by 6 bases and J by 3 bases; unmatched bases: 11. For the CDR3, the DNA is TGTGCCAGCAGACCGGGTAGTAGCGGGGGCCACACCGGGGAGCTGTTTTTT. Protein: CASRPGSSGGHTGELFF.

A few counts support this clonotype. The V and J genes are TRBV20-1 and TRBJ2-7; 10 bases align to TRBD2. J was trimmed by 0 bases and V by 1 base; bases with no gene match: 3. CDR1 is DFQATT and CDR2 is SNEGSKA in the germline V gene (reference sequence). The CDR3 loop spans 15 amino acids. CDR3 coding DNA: TGCAGTGCTAGAGTAAGCGGGAGGGCCTCCTACGAGCAGTACTTC. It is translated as CSARVSGRASYEQYF.

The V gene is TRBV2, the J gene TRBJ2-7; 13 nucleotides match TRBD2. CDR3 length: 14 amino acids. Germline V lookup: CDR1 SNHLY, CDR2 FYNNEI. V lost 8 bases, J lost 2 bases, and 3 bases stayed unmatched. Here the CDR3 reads CASSTSGGAYEQYF. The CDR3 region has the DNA TGTGCCAGCTCCACTAGCGGGGGGGCCTACGAGCAGTACTTC.

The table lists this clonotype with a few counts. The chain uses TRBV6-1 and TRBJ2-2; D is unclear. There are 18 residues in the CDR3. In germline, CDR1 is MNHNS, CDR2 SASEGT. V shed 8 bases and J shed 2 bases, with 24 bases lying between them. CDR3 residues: CASEPSESAPLNTGELFF. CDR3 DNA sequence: TGTGCCAGCGAGCCCTCCGAATCCGCCCCTCTTAACACCGGGGAGCTGTTTTTT.

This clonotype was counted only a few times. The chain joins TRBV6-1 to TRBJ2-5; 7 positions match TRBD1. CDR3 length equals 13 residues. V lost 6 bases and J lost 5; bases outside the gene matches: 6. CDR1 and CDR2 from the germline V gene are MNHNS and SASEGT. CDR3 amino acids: CASREQGTETQYF. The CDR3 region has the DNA TGTGCCAGCAGAGAACAGGGGACCGAGACCCAGTACTTC.

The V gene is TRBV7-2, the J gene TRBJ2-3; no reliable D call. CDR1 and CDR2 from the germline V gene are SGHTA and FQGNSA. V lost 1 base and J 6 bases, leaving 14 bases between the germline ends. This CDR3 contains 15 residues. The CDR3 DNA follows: TGTGCCAGCAGCTTAGTTCCCCTGGAACCGGATACGCAGTATTTT. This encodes CASSLVPLEPDTQYF. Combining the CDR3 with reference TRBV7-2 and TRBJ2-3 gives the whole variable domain GAGVSQSPSNKVTEKGKDVELRCDPISGHTALYWYRQSLGQGLEFLIYFQGNSAPDKSGLPSDRFSAERTGGSVSTLTIQRTQQEDSAVYLCASSLVPLEPDTQYFGPGTRLTVL.

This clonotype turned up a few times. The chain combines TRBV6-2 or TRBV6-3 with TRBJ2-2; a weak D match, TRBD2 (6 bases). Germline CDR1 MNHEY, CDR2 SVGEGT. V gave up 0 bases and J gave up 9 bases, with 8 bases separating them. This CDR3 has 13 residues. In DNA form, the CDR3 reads TGTGCCAGCAGTTACTCGGGAGGAAGGGAGCTGTTTTTT. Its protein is CASSYSGGRELFF.